The 8 T cell receptor beta chains listed next were all sequenced from one sample in a study of T-cell reconstitution after alpha-beta-depleted transplantation in children. Preparing the TCRbeta library involved the use of unique molecular identifiers. TCRdb reprocessed the PCR reads with MiXCR, giving one entry per CDR3 protein. Found here are some 300,000 distinct CDR3 sequences, 9.5% to 13% of them singletons; the top ten hold over 6%. The sample here was PBMCs, taken before TCRalphabeta/CD19-depleted stem cell transplant. These receptor sequences come from a boy younger than two with acute myeloid leukemia, due to receive a stem cell transplant.

The chain joins TRBV18 to TRBJ2-3; D call uncertain. This CDR3 is built from 15 residues. Trimming took off 3 bases at V and 1 base at J, with 11 bases between the two ends. Germline CDR1 and CDR2: KGHSH and LQKENI. DNA for the CDR3: TGTGCCAGCTCACCGAGTATGAAGGGCACAGATACGCAGTATTTT. This translates into CASSPSMKGTDTQYF.

There are a few counts of this clonotype. This chain links TRBV19 with TRBJ1-5; no reliable D call. V was cut by 6 bases and J by 1 base, with 10 bases left in between. There are 14 residues in the CDR3. Germline V CDR1 and CDR2: LNHDA, SQIVND (reference sequence). The CDR3 DNA reads TGTGCCAGTAGGGGGATCTACAGCAATCAGCCCCAGCATTTT. It specifies CASRGIYSNQPQHF.

This clonotype has only a few counts. The chain links TRBV12-3 or TRBV12-4 to TRBJ2-2; no definite D call. V lost 3 bases, J lost 5 bases, and 13 bases lay in between. The CDR3 extends over 15 amino acids. As DNA, the CDR3 is TGTGCCAGCAGTTTGGTTCAGTATCCGACCGGGGAGCTGTTTTTT. Protein sequence: CASSLVQYPTGELFF.

A few counts support this clonotype. V and J are TRBV29-1 and TRBJ2-1; weak D call: TRBD1 (5 bases). This CDR3 spans 12 amino acids. The germline CDR1 and CDR2 sequences are SQVTM and ANQGSEA. The germline V and J ends were trimmed by 2 bases and 9 bases, with 11 bases remaining between them. CDR3 sequence: CSVERLGVEQFF. For the CDR3, the DNA is TGCAGCGTTGAAAGGCTAGGGGTTGAGCAGTTCTTC.

This clonotype was observed at least ten times. This chain uses TRBV5-1 with TRBJ1-1; D ambiguous. CDR3 length: 13 residues. Trimming took off 0 bases at V and 4 bases at J, with 7 bases between the two ends. Germline CDR1 SGHRS, CDR2 YFSETQ. The CDR3 DNA is TGCGCCAGCAGCTTGGGGCTGAGCACTGAAGCTTTCTTT. It translates to CASSLGLSTEAFF.

This clonotype was seen ten or more times. The chain carries TRBV12-3 or TRBV12-4 and TRBJ1-3, with 7 bases lining up with TRBD1. Trimming removed 6 bases from V and 2 bases from J; junction bases left unmatched: 1. The CDR3 is 13 amino acids. CDR3 sequence reads: CASRGQTGNTIYF. The CDR3 region has the DNA TGTGCCAGCAGGGGACAGACTGGAAACACCATATATTTT.

This clonotype was observed a single time. A much larger clone lies one base from this, so it may be a read error. V and J are TRBV29-1 and TRBJ2-1; possible D gene TRBD1, 5 bases. Germline-derived CDR1 and CDR2 are SQVTM and ANQGSEA. The CDR3 has 14 amino acids. For the CDR3, the DNA is TGCAGCGCTGACAGACTCAGCTCCTACAATGACCAGTTCTTC. Translating gives CSADRLSSYNDQFF.

At least ten counts were recorded for this clonotype. This chain uses TRBV15 with TRBJ1-6; a possible D gene is TRBD1 (5 bases). CDR3 length: 14 residues. Germline CDR1 and CDR2: LNHNV and YYDKDF (reference sequence). With 0 bases removed from V and 10 bases from J, the gap between germline ends came to 10 bases. The CDR3 sequence is CATSREQERSPLHF. CDR3 DNA: TGTGCCACCAGCAGAGAACAGGAGAGGTCACCCCTCCACTTT.